A single T cell receptor (beta chain) is shown here with its context. Its antigen is not known. With cryopreserved PBMCs as the source, roughly 1.8 micrograms of genomic DNA went to TCR beta libraries. The source of the sample is a study of cytotoxic CD8 clonotypes in ibrutinib-treated CLL. General study findings and limits: For progressing versus sustained-remission patients, sampling times were not the same.

V lost 6 bases and J lost 2; bases outside the gene matches: 7. Per the germline V gene, CDR1 is LNHDA and CDR2 is SQIVND (reference sequence). CDR3 length: 14 residues. Using immunoSEQ multiplex PCR, the repertoire was profiled, and TCRdb retains in-frame clones only, with some absent. This table holds 50,000 to 70,000 clones, around 52% found once. The gene calls are TRBV19 and TRBJ2-7; 7 bases line up with TRBD1. This material consisted of PBMCs, taken at disease progression, from a patient treated with ibrutinib. The TCR originated in a human donor with chronic lymphocytic leukemia. The CDR3 spells CASRRTGTAYEQYF. The DNA of the CDR3 is TGTGCCAGTAGGAGGACAGGAACAGCCTACGAGCAGTACTTC.